This T cell receptor beta chain was profiled in a study of blood T cell repertoires in COVID-19. About the study: In each case, the material was cDNA or gDNA derived from T cells, B-cell-depleted T cells, or PBMCs.

The V segment lost 4 bases and the J segment 0 bases; nucleotides outside the gene matches: 8. Germline values: CDR1 LGHNA, CDR2 YNFKEQ. This CDR3 has 16 residues. The repertoire was sequenced with immunoSEQ multiplex PCR; TCRdb's copy has only in-frame clones and lacks some. The sample lists approximately 230,000 clones, approximately 90% seen once, with 3.5% to 5% in the top ten. Two negative PCRs, clearance, or symptom resolution had been documented for recovered Cohort 3 donors. This clone was seen more than once but under ten times. The clonotype was recovered from a woman aged 30 to 39 who had recovered from COVID-19. The sample consisted of PBMCs or T cells enriched from blood (not recorded which). The chain carries TRBV4-2 and TRBJ1-2; 7 nucleotides agree with TRBD1. The CDR3 coding sequence is TGTGCCAGCAGCCTCTTCGAGGGGGCTGCTAACTATGGCTACACCTTC. Translation: CASSLFEGAANYGYTF.